This TCR beta chain was recovered during a study of blood T cell repertoires in COVID-19. About the research overall: Italy, Spain and the United States were the sources of the convalescent and acute COVID-19 samples.

Germline CDR1 SEHNR, CDR2 FQNEAQ (reference sequence). The V and J ends lost 2 bases and 4 bases, in that order; junction bases with no gene match: 5. CDR3 length equals 15 residues. A note on this clone: The same CDR3 can be traced to other DNA sequences in this sample.

In the authors' workflow: Amplification of reference gene primers provided the estimated nucleated cell counts. Assay: immunoSEQ multiplex PCR; the TCRdb copy retains only in-frame clones and omits some. From that table come the V and J calls and clone size; the DNA was used to work out D and trimming. The table has more than 200,000 clones, around 90% seen once. The sample consisted of peripheral blood. The chain is built from TRBV7-9 and TRBJ1-2, with 9 bases matching TRBD1. This receptor was obtained from an elderly man with acute or convalescent COVID-19. CDR3 sequence: CASSLRDRGIYGYTF. DNA of the CDR3: TGTGCCAGCAGCTTACGCGACAGGGGGATCTATGGCTACACCTTC.